These 4 T cell receptor beta chains share one sample of origin, sequenced in a study of Ad26.COV2.S vaccination and SARS-CoV-2 variants (dated by TCRdb to the early 2020s). The treatment or condition tag for this specimen amounts to: around 19 received Ad26.COV2.S at low or high dose, single or two shots; about 5 received placebo; per-sample allocation not given. For vaccine and placebo recipients, repertoires were sequenced using samples collected on day 63 after the first injection. The library relied on the immunoSEQ multiplex PCR assay. The immuneACCESS repertoire file appears here via TCRdb, limited to in-frame rearrangements. These files lack a portion of the clones; in checked studies, under half of the deficit traces to unresolved V genes, and the cause of the others is not known. A total of around 370,000 clones appear in this sample, 85% of them only once. Roughly 3.1% of the sample is in the top ten clones.

The input for sequencing was peripheral blood, taken in a trial of Ad26.COV2.S vaccine versus placebo. Source of these receptors: a person between 18 and 59 years old who received the Ad26.COV2.S COVID-19 vaccine or a placebo.

The J gene is TRBJ2-1, the V gene TRBV7-7; unclear D gene. The CDR3 consists of 13 residues. With 1 base removed from V and 4 bases from J, the gap between germline ends came to 5 bases. Germline V gives CDR1 SSHAT, CDR2 FNYEAQ (reference sequence). This chain's CDR3 is CASSLDGYNEQFF. The CDR3 DNA sequence: TGTGCCAGCAGCTTAGACGGGTACAATGAGCAGTTCTTC.

V gene TRBV18 combines with J gene TRBJ2-7; either TRBD1 or TRBD2 may fit D (7 bases each). The CDR3 runs to 14 residues. V shed 8 bases and J shed 2 bases, with 16 bases lying between them. Germline V CDR1 and CDR2: KGHSH, LQKENI. The CDR3: CASQGGGGTYEQYF. CDR3 DNA: TGTGCCAGCCAAGGGGGAGGGGGCACCTACGAGCAGTACTTC.

The J gene is TRBJ1-1, the V gene TRBV4-1; no clear D gene. Trimming removed 1 base at V and 5 bases at J, with 17 bases between. The germline CDR1 and CDR2 sequences are MGHRA and YSYEKL. The CDR3 consists of 16 residues. The CDR3 DNA reads as TGCGCCAGCAGCCAAGTAAACCTCGTTAGTGTGACTGAAGCTTTCTTT. Its protein is CASSQVNLVSVTEAFF.

The CDR3 reads CASRLAGGQYTQYF. The DNA for the CDR3 is TGTGCCAGCAGACTAGCGGGGGGGCAATATACGCAGTATTTT. The rearrangement links TRBV6-5 to TRBJ2-3; 13 positions match TRBD2. The CDR3 sequence is 14 residues long. After removal of 6 bases from V and 7 bases from J, the junction contained 4 bases not matched to a gene. Germline-derived CDR1 and CDR2 are MNHEY and SVGAGI.